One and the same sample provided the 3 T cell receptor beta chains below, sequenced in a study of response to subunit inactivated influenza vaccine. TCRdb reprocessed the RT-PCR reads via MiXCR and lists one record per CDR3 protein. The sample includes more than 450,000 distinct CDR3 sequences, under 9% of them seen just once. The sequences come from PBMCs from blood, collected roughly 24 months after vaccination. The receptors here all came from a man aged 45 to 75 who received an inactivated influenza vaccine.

This CDR3 reads CASEGISYEQYF. CDR3 coding DNA: TGTGCCAGCGAGGGTATCTCCTACGAGCAGTACTTC. V and J are TRBV6-2 or TRBV6-3 and TRBJ2-7; perhaps TRBD2 as D (5 bases). The CDR3 spans 12 residues. Germline V CDR1 and CDR2: MNHEY, SVGEGT. V gave up 8 bases and J gave up 0 bases, with 8 bases separating them.

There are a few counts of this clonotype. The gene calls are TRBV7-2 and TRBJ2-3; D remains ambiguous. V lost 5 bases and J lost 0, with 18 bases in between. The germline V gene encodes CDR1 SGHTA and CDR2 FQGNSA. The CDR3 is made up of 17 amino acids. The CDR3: CASSEFPPPSSTDTQYF. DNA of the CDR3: TGTGCCAGCAGCGAATTCCCCCCCCCGTCAAGCACAGATACGCAGTATTTT.

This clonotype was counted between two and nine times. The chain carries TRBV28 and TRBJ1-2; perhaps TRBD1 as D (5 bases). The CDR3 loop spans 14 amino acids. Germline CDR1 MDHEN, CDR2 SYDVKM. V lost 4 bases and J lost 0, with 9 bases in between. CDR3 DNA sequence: TGTGCCAGCAGTTGGGGCGGCTCTAACTATGGCTACACCTTC. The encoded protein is CASSWGGSNYGYTF.